The 7 T cell receptor beta chains below were found in one sample sequenced in a study of Ad26.COV2.S vaccination and SARS-CoV-2 variants. Method: immunoSEQ multiplex PCR; TCRdb's copy keeps in-frame clones and lacks some. Of fewer than 500,000 clones detected, around 90% appear once; the ten largest clones hold 9% to 15%. The sample's treatment: 15 to 20 received Ad26.COV2.S at low or high dose, single or two shots; about 5 received placebo; per-sample allocation not given. Samples analyzed were those drawn on day 63 after the first vaccine or placebo injection. This material consisted of peripheral blood, taken in a trial of Ad26.COV2.S vaccine versus placebo. Receptor source: a person between 18 and 60 years old who received the Ad26.COV2.S COVID-19 vaccine or a placebo.

This chain links TRBV5-1 with TRBJ2-1; 8 positions agree with TRBD2. J lost 8 bases, V lost 4 bases, and 11 bases had no gene match. The CDR3 covers 15 residues. Germline-derived CDR1 and CDR2 are SGHRS and YFSETQ. CDR3 sequence: CASSPQTGGPYEQFF. The CDR3 DNA follows: TGCGCCAGCAGCCCCCAAACGGGAGGGCCTTATGAGCAGTTCTTC.

The sample holds one count of this clone. The chain recombines TRBV11-3 with TRBJ2-7; D uncertain. Looked up from germline, CDR1 is SGHNT and CDR2 is YENEEA. This CDR3 is 13 amino acids long. Trimming removed 1 base from V and 0 bases from J, with 4 bases in between. The CDR3 DNA reads TGTGCCAGCAGCTTAGGGGGCTCCTACGAGCAGTACTTC. Encoded protein: CASSLGGSYEQYF.

This chain connects TRBV5-6 to TRBJ1-2, with D possibly being TRBD1 (5 bases). This CDR3 spans 15 amino acids. V dropped 0 bases and J dropped 5 bases, with 14 bases sitting between them. Germline V CDR1 and CDR2: SGHDT, YYEEEE. The CDR3 loop is CASSLARDPRYGYTF. In DNA, the CDR3 is TGTGCCAGCAGCTTGGCACGGGACCCTCGATATGGCTACACCTTC.

The rearrangement uses TRBV11-1 and TRBJ2-1; TRBD2 might be the D (6 bases). Germline CDR1 and CDR2: SGHAT and FQDESV (reference sequence). The CDR3 has 15 residues. Deletions cut 1 base from V and 3 bases from J, with 10 bases between. The CDR3 spells CASSLGGNYYNEQFF. The DNA of the CDR3 is TGTGCCAGCAGCTTAGGCGGGAATTACTACAATGAGCAGTTCTTC.

The chain links TRBV18 to TRBJ2-7; 8 nucleotides match TRBD1. Germline CDR1 reads KGHSH; CDR2 reads LQKENI. V lost 0 bases to trimming and J lost 7 bases; unmatched junction nucleotides: 11. The CDR3 runs to 16 residues. The CDR3, as DNA: TGTGCCAGCTCACCACCGGGACAGGCTTTGTACTTAGAGCAGTACTTC. Encoded protein: CASSPPGQALYLEQYF.

The genes are TRBV27 and TRBJ2-2; 14 bases match TRBD2. The length of the CDR3 is 18 residues. The V gene's germline CDR1 is MNHEY and CDR2 SMNVEV (reference sequence). The junction had 6 bases not matched to a gene; V was cut back by 0 bases and J by 6 bases. The DNA of the CDR3 is TGTGCCAGCAGTTTATCGGGACTAGCGGGAGTTGGCTCCGGGGAGCTGTTTTTT. Amino acid sequence: CASSLSGLAGVGSGELFF.

This chain links TRBV15 with TRBJ2-1, with a possible D match to TRBD1 (6 bases). This CDR3 comprises 13 residues. Per germline, CDR1 LNHNV and CDR2 YYDKDF (reference sequence). V dropped 6 bases and J dropped 4 bases, with 10 bases sitting between them. The CDR3, as DNA: TGTGCCACCAGGACTCAGGGGTACAATGAGCAGTTCTTC. Its protein product is CATRTQGYNEQFF.